Listed below are T cell receptor beta chains from one sample, sequenced in a study of cytomegalovirus exposure and HLA in healthy donors. Clones were sequenced by immunoSEQ multiplex PCR, and TCRdb holds only the in-frame ones, with some missing. The profile covers around 180,000 clones, with 86% appearing a single time and over 1.1% taken by the ten largest. Specimen: PBMCs. The source of these receptors is a woman aged 18-30 years in good health and CMV-seronegative. Both conserved end residues are part of each CDR3. Each record gives: D gene, J gene, V gene, CDR3 protein, CDR3 DNA. D genes are given only for firm matches.

>-|TRBJ2-7|TRBV11-2
CASSLGHEQYF
TGTGCCAGCAGCTTGGGCCACGAGCAGTACTTC
>-|TRBJ2-4|TRBV6-1
CASSPKRDTIQYF
TGTGCCAGCAGTCCAAAAAGAGACACCATTCAGTACTTC
>TRBD1|TRBJ1-4|TRBV30
CAWSIGTGREKLFF
TGTGCCTGGAGCATCGGGACAGGGAGAGAAAAACTGTTTTTT
>-|TRBJ1-2|TRBV4-1
CASSQVVPGRGYGYTF
TGCGCCAGCAGCCAAGTTGTACCGGGCAGGGGATATGGCTACACCTTC
>TRBD2|TRBJ2-1|TRBV4-1
CASRGLAGRLLFNEQFF
TGCGCCAGCAGAGGACTAGCGGGGAGGTTGCTGTTCAATGAGCAGTTCTTC
>TRBD2|TRBJ2-3|TRBV7-2
CASTLALAGTDTQYF
TGTGCCAGCACTTTAGCCCTAGCGGGAACAGATACGCAGTATTTT
>TRBD2|TRBJ2-7|TRBV7-9
CASSLPERGGDEQYF
TGTGCCAGCAGCTTACCCGAGCGGGGGGGCGACGAGCAGTACTTC
>-|TRBJ1-5|TRBV6-1
CASRVEINQPQHF
TGTGCCAGCAGGGTGGAGATCAATCAGCCCCAGCATTTT
>-|TRBJ2-5|TRBV5-1
CASSLYTPREETQYF
TGCGCCAGCAGCTTGTACACCCCGAGGGAAGAGACCCAGTACTTC
>TRBD2|TRBJ2-7|TRBV10-3
CAISAQTSGEQYF
TGTGCCATCAGTGCCCAGACTAGCGGCGAGCAGTACTTC
>TRBD1|TRBJ2-2|TRBV4-2
CASSQGTGSTGELFF
TGTGCCAGCAGCCAAGGGACAGGGTCCACCGGGGAGCTGTTTTTT
>TRBD1|TRBJ1-1|TRBV28
CASNTDRAVTEAFF
TGTGCCAGCAATACCGACAGGGCAGTCACTGAAGCTTTCTTT
>TRBD2|TRBJ2-7|TRBV6-1
CASSEGRTRVGEQYF
TGTGCCAGCAGTGAAGGAAGGACTAGGGTTGGAGAGCAGTACTTC